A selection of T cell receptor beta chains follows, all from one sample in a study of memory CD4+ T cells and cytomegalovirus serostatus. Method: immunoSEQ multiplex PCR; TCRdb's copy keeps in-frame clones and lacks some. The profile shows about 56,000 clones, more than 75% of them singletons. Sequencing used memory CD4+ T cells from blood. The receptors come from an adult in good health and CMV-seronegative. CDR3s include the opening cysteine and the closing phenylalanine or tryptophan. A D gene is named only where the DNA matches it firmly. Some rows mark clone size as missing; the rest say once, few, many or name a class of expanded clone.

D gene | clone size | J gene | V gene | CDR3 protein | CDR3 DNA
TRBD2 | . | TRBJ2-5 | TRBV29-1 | CSVVRGVRETQYF | TGCAGCGTTGTTCGGGGGGTCCGGGAGACCCAGTACTTC
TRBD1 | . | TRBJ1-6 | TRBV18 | CASSLSGTGGLSPLHF | TGTGCCAGCTCACTATCCGGGACAGGGGGACTTTCACCCCTCCACTTT
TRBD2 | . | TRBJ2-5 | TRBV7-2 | CASRAGGQETQYF | TGTGCCAGCAGGGCGGGGGGGCAAGAGACCCAGTACTTC
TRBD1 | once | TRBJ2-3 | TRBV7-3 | CASSLGGQGLDTQYF | TGTGCCAGCAGCCTAGGGGGACAGGGGCTAGATACGCAGTATTTT
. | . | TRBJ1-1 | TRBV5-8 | CASTPRTAHTEAFF | TGTGCCAGCACCCCCCGGACAGCCCACACTGAAGCTTTCTTT
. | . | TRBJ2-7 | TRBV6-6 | CASSYTPQSEQYF | TGTGCCAGCAGTTATACCCCACAGTCCGAGCAGTACTTC
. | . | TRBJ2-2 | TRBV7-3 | CASSLDTGELFF | TGTGCCAGCAGCTTGGACACCGGGGAGCTGTTTTTT
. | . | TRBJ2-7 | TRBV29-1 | CSGERRGEQYF | TGCAGCGGTGAACGACGGGGCGAGCAGTACTTC
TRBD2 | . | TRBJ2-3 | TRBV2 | CASSKTSGGTDTQYF | TGTGCCAGCAGTAAGACTAGCGGGGGCACAGATACGCAGTATTTT
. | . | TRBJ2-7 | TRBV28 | CASSLPSRYLEQYF | TGTGCCAGCAGTTTGCCTTCCAGATATCTCGAGCAGTACTTC
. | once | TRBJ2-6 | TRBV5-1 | CASSLVGDGANVLTF | TGCGCCAGCAGCTTGGTTGGGGATGGGGCCAACGTCCTGACTTTC
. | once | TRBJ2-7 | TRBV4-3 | CASSPGVGANSYEQYF | TGCGCCAGCAGCCCCGGGGTGGGGGCAAACTCCTACGAGCAGTACTTC
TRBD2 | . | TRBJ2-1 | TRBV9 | CASSVGLADEQFF | TGTGCCAGCAGCGTCGGACTAGCGGATGAGCAGTTCTTC
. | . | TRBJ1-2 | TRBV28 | CASSLTEYGYTF | TGTGCCAGCAGCCTGACAGAATATGGCTACACCTTC
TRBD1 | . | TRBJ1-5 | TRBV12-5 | CASGPGSRQGNQPQHF | TGTGCTAGTGGTCCTGGTTCCAGACAGGGGAATCAGCCCCAGCATTTT
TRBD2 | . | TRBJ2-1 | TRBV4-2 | CASSQDEGLLGNEQFF | TGTGCCAGCAGCCAAGATGAGGGACTACTAGGCAATGAGCAGTTCTTC
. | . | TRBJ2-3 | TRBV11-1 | CASSLGGGGTDTQYF | TGTGCCAGCAGCTTAGGCGGGGGCGGCACAGATACGCAGTATTTT
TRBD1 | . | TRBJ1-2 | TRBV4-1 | CASRPPGQGFYGYTF | TGCGCCAGCAGACCTCCGGGACAGGGTTTTTATGGCTACACCTTC
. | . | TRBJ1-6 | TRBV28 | CASSLAPSGSPLHF | TGTGCCAGCAGTTTGGCACCCTCGGGTTCACCCCTCCACTTT
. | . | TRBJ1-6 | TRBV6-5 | CASRRRGGENSPLHF | TGTGCCAGCAGGCGCCGTGGGGGGGAAAATTCACCCCTCCACTTT
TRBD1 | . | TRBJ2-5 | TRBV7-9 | CASSPRDRVGTQYF | TGTGCCAGCAGCCCCCGGGACAGGGTTGGGACCCAGTACTTC
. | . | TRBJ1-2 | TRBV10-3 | CAISFRADYGYTF | TGTGCCATCAGTTTCCGAGCGGACTATGGCTACACCTTC
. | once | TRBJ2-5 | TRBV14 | CASSQGTFQETQYF | TGTGCCAGCAGCCAAGGGACATTCCAAGAGACCCAGTACTTC
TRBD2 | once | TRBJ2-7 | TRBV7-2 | CASSPLSLLPSGGSYEQYF | TGTGCCAGCAGCCCCCTTAGCCTCCTTCCTAGCGGGGGGTCCTACGAGCAGTACTTC
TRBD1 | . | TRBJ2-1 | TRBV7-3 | CASSRTGFNSYNEQFF | TGTGCCAGCAGCCGGACAGGGTTTAACTCCTACAATGAGCAGTTCTTC
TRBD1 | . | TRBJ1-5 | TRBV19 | CASSVRTGGAGQPQHF | TGTGCCAGTAGTGTTCGGACAGGGGGCGCCGGTCAGCCCCAGCATTTT
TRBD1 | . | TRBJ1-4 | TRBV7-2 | CASSWGQGINEKLFF | TGTGCCAGCAGCTGGGGACAGGGAATAAATGAAAAACTGTTTTTT
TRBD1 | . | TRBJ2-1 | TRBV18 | CASSPAGQGDNEQFF | TGTGCCAGCTCACCCGCGGGACAGGGTGACAATGAGCAGTTCTTC
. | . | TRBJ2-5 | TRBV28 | CASSLWSQETQYF | TGTGCCAGCAGTTTATGGAGCCAAGAGACCCAGTACTTC
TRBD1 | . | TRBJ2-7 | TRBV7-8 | CASSPLGTGAYEQYF | TGTGCCAGCAGCCCCCTAGGGACAGGGGCCTACGAGCAGTACTTC
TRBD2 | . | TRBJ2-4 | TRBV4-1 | CASSQDLVAGGKNIQYF | TGCGCCAGCAGCCAAGATCTGGTAGCGGGGGGGAAAAACATTCAGTACTTC
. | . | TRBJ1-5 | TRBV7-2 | CASSTQGNQPQHF | TGTGCCAGCAGCACCCAGGGGAATCAGCCCCAGCATTTT
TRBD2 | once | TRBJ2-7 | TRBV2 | CACRRGVYEQYF | TGTGCCTGTCGACGGGGGGTCTACGAGCAGTACTTC
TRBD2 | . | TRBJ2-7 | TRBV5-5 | CASSPGTSGGFNEQYF | TGTGCCAGCAGCCCCGGGACTAGCGGGGGGTTTAACGAGCAGTACTTC
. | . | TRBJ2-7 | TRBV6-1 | CASSEELDTYEQYF | TGTGCCAGCAGTGAAGAACTCGATACCTACGAGCAGTACTTC
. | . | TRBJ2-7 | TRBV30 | CAWSGWLAREQYF | TGTGCCTGGAGTGGGTGGCTAGCCCGGGAGCAGTACTTC
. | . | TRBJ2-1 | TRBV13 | CASSLRLVSSYNEQFF | TGTGCCAGCAGCCTCCGACTAGTGAGCTCCTACAATGAGCAGTTCTTC
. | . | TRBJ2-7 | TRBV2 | CASDRSFSYEQYF | TGTGCCAGTGACAGGAGCTTCTCCTACGAGCAGTACTTC
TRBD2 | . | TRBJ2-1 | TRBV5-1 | CASSLRTSGYNEQFF | TGCGCCAGCAGCTTGAGGACTAGCGGATACAATGAGCAGTTCTTC
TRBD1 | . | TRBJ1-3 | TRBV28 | CASSAGGTGNTIYF | TGTGCCAGCAGCGCAGGGGGTACTGGAAACACCATATATTTT
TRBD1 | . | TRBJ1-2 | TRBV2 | CASNLKAGGNYGYTF | TGTGCCAGCAACTTAAAGGCAGGGGGTAACTATGGCTACACCTTC
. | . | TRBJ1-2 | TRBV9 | CASSPQAAAHLYGYTF | TGTGCCAGCAGCCCCCAAGCGGCAGCCCATCTCTATGGCTACACCTTC
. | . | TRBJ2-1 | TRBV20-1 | CSARDWNEQFF | TGCAGTGCTAGAGACTGGAATGAGCAGTTCTTC
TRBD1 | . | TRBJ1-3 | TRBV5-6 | CASSFTGGSGNTIYF | TGTGCCAGCAGCTTTACAGGGGGAAGTGGAAACACCATATATTTT
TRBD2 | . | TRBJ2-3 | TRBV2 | CASRRLAGGPRDTQYF | TGTGCCAGCAGGCGGCTAGCGGGGGGGCCGAGAGATACGCAGTATTTT